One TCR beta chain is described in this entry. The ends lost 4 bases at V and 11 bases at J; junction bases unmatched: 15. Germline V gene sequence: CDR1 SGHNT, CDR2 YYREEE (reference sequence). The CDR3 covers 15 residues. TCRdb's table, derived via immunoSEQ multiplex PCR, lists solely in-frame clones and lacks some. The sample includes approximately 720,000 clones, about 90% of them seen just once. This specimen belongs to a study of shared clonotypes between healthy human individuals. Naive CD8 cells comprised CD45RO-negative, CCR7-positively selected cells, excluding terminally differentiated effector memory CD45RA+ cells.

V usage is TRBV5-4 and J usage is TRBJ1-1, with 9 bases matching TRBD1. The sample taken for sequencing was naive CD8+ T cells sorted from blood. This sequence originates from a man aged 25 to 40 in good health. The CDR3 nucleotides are TGTGCCAGCAGCGCGACCGGGACAGGGAACCCGAGGGCTTTCTTT. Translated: CASSATGTGNPRAFF.